This T cell receptor beta chain was identified in a study of vaccination effects on CD4 cells after COVID-19. In the study overall: Each participant was administered two doses of either the BNT162b2 or the mRNA-1273 vaccine.

Pools of viral peptides were used by the ViraFEST assay to expand antigen-specific CD4+ T cells ahead of sequencing. Isolation of CD4+ T cells took place after nine to ten days of culture. Nucleocapsid antibodies stayed negative before and after vaccination, showing no earlier SARS-CoV-2 infection. They grew 2 million to 2.5 million PBMC in each well, adding 10 IU/ml IL-2 and approximately 9.2 ug/ml peptides. The authors exchanged half the medium for IL-2 medium on days 3 and 7. This table comes from immunoSEQ multiplex PCR, and its TCRdb copy is limited to in-frame clones, with some not included. The sample has approximately 76,000 clones; 60% to 85% are singletons. In regard to this clone: What it binds is not known.

The starting material was CD4+ T cells from PBMCs cultured with SARS-CoV-2 spike peptides, obtained before COVID-19 vaccination. The TCR originated in a human donor who received a COVID-19 vaccine.

CDR3 coding DNA: TGTGCCAGCAGCTTAGAATCCAGCGGATACAATGAGCAGTTCTTC. This gives the protein CASSLESSGYNEQFF. This chain uses TRBV5-5 with TRBJ2-1; D is possibly TRBD2 (5 bases). This CDR3 has 15 residues. CDR1 is SGHKS, CDR2 YYEKEE, per germline (reference sequence). V was clipped by 2 bases and J by 4 bases, with 13 bases between them.